This section outlines one T cell receptor beta chain sequence together with its context. The data originate from a study of blood T cell repertoires in COVID-19. In Cohort 3, a recovered donor had either two negative PCRs, clearance, or symptom resolution. Some clones are missing from TCRdb's copy, which holds only in-frame ones; the method was immunoSEQ multiplex PCR. The sample records around 150,000 clones, about 81% being singletons. Specimen: PBMCs or T cells enriched from blood (not recorded which). The clonotype originates from a man aged 50-59 years who had recovered from COVID-19.

CDR3 residues: CASSLAGVNEKLFF. The CDR3 DNA is TGCGCCAGCAGCTTGGCAGGGGTGAATGAAAAACTGTTTTTT. The V gene is TRBV5-1, the J gene TRBJ1-4; a possible D gene is TRBD1 (6 bases). Trimming took off 0 bases at V and 5 bases at J, with 8 bases between the two ends. CDR3 length equals 14 residues. Germline V gene lookup returns CDR1 SGHRS and CDR2 YFSETQ. The full variable domain, with the rest looked up from reference TRBV5-1 and TRBJ1-4, is KAGVTQTPRYLIKTRGQQVTLSCSPISGHRSVSWYQQTPGQGLQFLFEYFSETQRNKGNFPGRFSGRQFSNSRSEMNVSTLELGDSALYLCASSLAGVNEKLFFGSGTQLSVL.